The present entry profiles one T cell receptor beta chain with its context. This CDR3 has 16 residues. Trimming pared 3 bases from V and 3 bases from J, leaving 18 bases between. CDR1 is SGHNT, CDR2 YENEEA, per germline. Libraries were prepared by immunoSEQ multiplex PCR; TCRdb keeps only in-frame clonotypes and omits some of them. The repertoire has roughly 4,900 clones, approximately 33% of them found once; the top ten carry approximately 8%. This specimen comes from a study of T cells in localized non-small cell lung cancer. The input for sequencing was lung tumor tissue, taken before any cancer treatment. This chain uses TRBV11-3 with TRBJ2-7; no definite D call. This receptor was identified in an older female donor with stage I lung adenocarcinoma. The CDR3 bases are TGTGCCAGCAGCTTTATGAGTGGGCTGCCCATCTACGAGCAGTACTTC. Translated, it gives CASSFMSGLPIYEQYF.